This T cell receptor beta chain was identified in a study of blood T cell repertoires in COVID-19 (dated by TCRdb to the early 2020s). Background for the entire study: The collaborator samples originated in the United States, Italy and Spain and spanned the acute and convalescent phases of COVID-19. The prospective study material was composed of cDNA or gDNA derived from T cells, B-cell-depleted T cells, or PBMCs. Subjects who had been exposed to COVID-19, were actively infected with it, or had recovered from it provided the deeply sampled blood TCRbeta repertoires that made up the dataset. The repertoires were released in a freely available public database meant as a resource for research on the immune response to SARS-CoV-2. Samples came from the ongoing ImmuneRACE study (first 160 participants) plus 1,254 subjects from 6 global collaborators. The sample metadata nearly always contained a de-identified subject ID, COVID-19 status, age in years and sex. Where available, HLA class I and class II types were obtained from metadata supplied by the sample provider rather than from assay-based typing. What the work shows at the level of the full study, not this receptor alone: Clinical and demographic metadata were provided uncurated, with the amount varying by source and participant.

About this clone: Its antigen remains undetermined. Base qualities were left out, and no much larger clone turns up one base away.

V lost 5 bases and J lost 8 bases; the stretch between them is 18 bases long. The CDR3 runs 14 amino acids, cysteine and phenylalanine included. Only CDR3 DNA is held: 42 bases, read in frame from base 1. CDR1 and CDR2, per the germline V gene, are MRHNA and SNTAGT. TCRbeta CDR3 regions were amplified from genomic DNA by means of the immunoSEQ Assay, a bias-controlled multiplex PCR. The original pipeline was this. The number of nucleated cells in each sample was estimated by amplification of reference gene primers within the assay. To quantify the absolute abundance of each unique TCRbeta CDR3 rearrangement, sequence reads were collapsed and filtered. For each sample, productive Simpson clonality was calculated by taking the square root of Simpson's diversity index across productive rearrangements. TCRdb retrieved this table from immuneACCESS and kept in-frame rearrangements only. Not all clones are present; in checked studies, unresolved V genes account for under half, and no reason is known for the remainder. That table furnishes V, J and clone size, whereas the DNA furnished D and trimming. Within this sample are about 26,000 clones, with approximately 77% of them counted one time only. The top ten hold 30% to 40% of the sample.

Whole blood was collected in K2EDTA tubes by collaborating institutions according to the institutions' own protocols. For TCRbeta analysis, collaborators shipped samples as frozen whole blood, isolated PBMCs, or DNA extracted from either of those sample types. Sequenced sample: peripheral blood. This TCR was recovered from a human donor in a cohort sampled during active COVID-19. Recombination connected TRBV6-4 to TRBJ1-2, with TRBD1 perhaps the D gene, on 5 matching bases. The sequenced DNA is TGTGCCAGCAGTAGGTCCGGGGACTCGGGAGGCTACACCTTC. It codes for CASSRSGDSGGYTF.